This T cell receptor (beta chain) was found in a study of blood T cell repertoires in COVID-19 (dated by TCRdb to the early 2020s). Broadly, across the study: Samples covering the acute and convalescent phases of COVID-19 were provided by collaborators in the United States, Italy and Spain. The prospective study material was composed of cDNA or gDNA derived from T cells, B-cell-depleted T cells, or PBMCs. Deeply sampled blood TCRbeta repertoires from subjects exposed to, actively infected with, or recovered from COVID-19 were included in the dataset. The repertoires were released in a freely available public database meant as a resource for research on the immune response to SARS-CoV-2. Samples came from the ongoing ImmuneRACE study (first 160 participants) plus 1,254 subjects from 6 global collaborators. Sample metadata almost always included a de-identified subject ID, COVID-19 status, age in years and sex. Where available, HLA class I and class II types were taken from metadata supplied by the sample provider and were not determined by assay-based typing. On the study overall, not on this receptor specifically: The quantity of clinical and demographic metadata differed by source and by participant and was supplied without curation.

Collaborating institutions collected whole blood in K2EDTA tubes following their own protocols. For TCRbeta analysis, collaborators shipped samples in one of three forms: frozen whole blood, isolated PBMCs, or DNA extracted from either of those sample types. Inclusive of the bounding cysteine and phenylalanine, the CDR3 is 12 residues long. Only CDR3 DNA remains: 36 bases, in frame from the first base. V and J lose 0 bases and 6 bases, and a span of 7 bases separates them. CDR1 and CDR2 (SGHRS, YFSETQ) derive from the germline V gene. As to this clone: Its antigen has not been determined. One base away there is no much larger clone; base qualities are not given.

TCRbeta CDR3 regions were amplified from genomic DNA using the immunoSEQ Assay, a bias-controlled multiplex PCR. As for the original processing: Within the assay, amplification of reference gene primers was used to estimate how many nucleated cells each sample contained. To quantify the absolute abundance of each unique TCRbeta CDR3 rearrangement, sequence reads were collapsed and filtered. For each sample, productive Simpson clonality was calculated as the square root of Simpson's diversity index across productive rearrangements. As stored in TCRdb, this immuneACCESS dataset retains in-frame rearrangements with V and J assigned. A fraction of the clones does not appear; measured against another copy, unresolved V genes explain less than half of the discrepancy, and the remainder lacks a known reason. The DNA gave D and trimming, while V, J and clone size come from that table. The sample table lists over 200,000 clones, 80% to 90% of them with a count of one. The ten largest clonotypes hold more than 8% of the sample.

Sequenced material: peripheral blood. The V and J segments used are TRBV5-1 and TRBJ2-7; possibly the D gene is TRBD2, per 5 matching bases. This clonotype originated in a woman aged 45-60 years with acute or convalescent COVID-19. The sequenced DNA: TGCGCCAGCAGCTTGGCGGGGAGCGAGCAGTACTTC. Translated, it gives CASSLAGSEQYF.